The TCR beta chain described here comes from a study of early T cells in non-severe SARS-CoV-2 infection. About the research overall: The sequenced material was bulk RNA from unsorted whole blood, and its chains were unpaired. Study results and limitations: VDJdb-based matching was biased toward anti-spike CD8 responses and missed private and CD4 specificities.

Tagging with unique molecular identifiers was applied to individual cDNA molecules. One entry per CDR3 protein, called by TCRdb with MiXCR from the 5' RACE reads. This table holds tens of thousands of distinct CDR3 sequences, under 6% found once. This clonotype was counted ten times or more. Its antigen remains unidentified. The specimen sequenced was whole blood. The receptor comes from an adult who was a healthcare worker with PCR-confirmed SARS-CoV-2 infection or an uninfected control (not recorded which).

DNA for the CDR3: TGCAGTGCTAGAAGGGACAGCCGGGGAGAGACCCAGTACTTC. As protein: CSARRDSRGETQYF. The chain uses TRBV20-1 and TRBJ2-5; TRBD1 agrees at 7 bases. Germline V gene lookup returns CDR1 DFQATT and CDR2 SNEGSKA (reference sequence). The CDR3 consists of 14 residues. The ends lost 2 bases at V and 4 bases at J; junction bases unmatched: 7.